Below are 24 T cell receptor beta chains sequenced from a single sample in a study of spatial heterogeneity in lung cancer. TCRdb re-called the 5' RACE reads through MiXCR, storing one row per CDR3 protein. The sample records around 30,000 distinct CDR3 sequences, approximately 6% being singletons. This sample's time point: blood at routine non-recurrence follow-up after resection. The authors sequenced whole RNA from tumor, nontumor lung or frozen PBMC without sorting. This specimen was PBMCs, taken at follow-up. These receptors were taken from a male donor with early-stage non-small cell lung cancer.

This clonotype is medium-sized. CDR3 in amino acids: CASSSGLVEQYV. CDR3 coding DNA: TGCGCCAGCAGCTCGGGCTTAGTCGAGCAGTACGTC. The chain has TRBV5-1 and TRBJ2-7; D unclear. Germline V gene lookup returns CDR1 SGHRS and CDR2 YFSETQ. This CDR3 has 12 residues. V gave up 3 bases and J gave up 6 bases, with 10 bases separating them.

The chain carries TRBV20-1 and TRBJ1-5, with D uncertain. Trimming pared 0 bases from V and 2 bases from J, leaving 8 bases between. This CDR3 comprises 14 residues. CDR1 DFQATT and CDR2 SNEGSKA come from the germline V gene (reference sequence). CDR3 protein: CSARDLRGNQPQHF. DNA of the CDR3: TGCAGTGCTAGAGATCTGAGGGGCAATCAGCCCCAGCATTTT.

The table lists this clonotype with a few counts. The chain couples TRBV12-3 or TRBV12-4 to TRBJ2-2; no clear D. V shed 2 bases and J shed 2 bases, with 6 bases lying between them. This CDR3 contains 14 residues. CDR3 protein: CASSLSANTGELFF. CDR3 bases: TGTGCCAGCAGTTTATCAGCTAACACCGGGGAGCTGTTTTTT.

This chain uses TRBV12-3 or TRBV12-4 with TRBJ1-3, with D perhaps matching TRBD1 (5 bases). V dropped 5 bases and J dropped 0 bases, with 8 bases sitting between them. The CDR3 sequence is 14 residues long. The DNA for the CDR3 is TGTGCCAGCAGTCTGGGACTCTCTGGAAACACCATATATTTT. This sequence encodes CASSLGLSGNTIYF.

This clonotype has ten or more counts. The chain is built from TRBV20-1 and TRBJ1-6; the D gene is possibly TRBD1 (6 bases). This CDR3 has 12 amino acids. CDR1 is DFQATT and CDR2 is SNEGSKA in the germline V gene (reference sequence). V gave up 5 bases and J gave up 6 bases, with 8 bases separating them. Written as DNA, the CDR3 is TGCAGTGCTGGGACAATTAATTCACCCCTCCACTTT. Translation gives CSAGTINSPLHF.

This clonotype ranks as medium-sized. J is TRBJ1-5 and V is TRBV6-2 or TRBV6-3, with D unclear. Germline V gives CDR1 MNHEY, CDR2 SVGEGT. Trimming left V 0 bases short and J 2 bases short, with 5 bases between. This CDR3 is built from 14 residues. The CDR3: CASSYSGGNQPQHF. The DNA for the CDR3 is TGTGCCAGCAGTTACTCGGGAGGCAATCAGCCCCAGCATTTT.

This chain connects TRBV5-1 to TRBJ2-1; D remains ambiguous. The CDR3 runs 14 residues. With 5 bases removed from V and 0 bases from J, the gap between germline ends came to 9 bases. The germline V gene encodes CDR1 SGHRS and CDR2 YFSETQ. The CDR3: CASRILGSYNEQFF. The DNA for the CDR3 is TGCGCCAGCAGAATCTTGGGCTCCTACAATGAGCAGTTCTTC.

This clonotype was seen ten or more times. This chain links TRBV5-5 with TRBJ1-1; D unresolved. The CDR3 runs to 14 residues. V was clipped by 2 bases and J by 4 bases, with 12 bases between them. The germline V gene has CDR1 SGHKS and CDR2 YYEKEE (reference sequence). CDR3 residues: CASSFRAIGTEAFF. CDR3 coding DNA: TGTGCCAGCAGCTTCCGGGCGATAGGCACTGAAGCTTTCTTT.

The rearrangement joins TRBV6-2 or TRBV6-3 to TRBJ2-7, with 7 nucleotides matching TRBD2. This CDR3 region has 15 residues. Looked up from germline, CDR1 is MNHEY and CDR2 is SVGEGT. J lost 0 bases, V lost 4 bases, and 6 bases had no gene match. The CDR3 DNA sequence: TGTGCCAGCAGTTTTTGGGGGACTAACTCCTACGAGCAGTACTTC. Residues: CASSFWGTNSYEQYF.

Points on this clonotype: It may be a read error: a sequence one base away is much more abundant. The CDR3 DNA reads as TGTGCCAGCAACCCCACGTCCCAAAGTCGTGGCTACACCTTC. Protein product: CASNPTSQSRGYTF. The V and J genes are TRBV3-1 and TRBJ1-2; no definite D call. Trimming shortened V by 7 bases and J by 7 bases, and 19 bases separated the two germline ends. The CDR3 contains 14 residues. Germline CDR1 LGHDT, CDR2 YNNKEL (reference sequence).

This clonotype has a count of ten or more. V usage is TRBV10-3 and J usage is TRBJ2-2; D ambiguous. CDR3 length: 14 residues. Germline V lookup: CDR1 ENHRY, CDR2 SYGVKD. V lost 4 bases and J lost 4, with 10 bases in between. CDR3 coding DNA: TGTGCCATCAGTGGAATTCCGTCCACCGGGGAGCTGTTTTTT. Its translation is CAISGIPSTGELFF.

Many counts were recorded for this clonotype. In DNA, the CDR3 is TGTGCCAGCAGTTTTGGGGGACAGCAAGAGACCCAGTACTTC. This gives the protein CASSFGGQQETQYF. The chain recombines TRBV28 with TRBJ2-5, with TRBD1 matching over 7 bases. With 3 bases clipped from V and 2 bases from J, the junction kept 3 bases outside the gene matches. The V gene's germline CDR1 is MDHEN and CDR2 SYDVKM. The CDR3 loop spans 14 amino acids.

In this sample, this clonotype turned up a few times. This chain joins TRBV12-3 or TRBV12-4 and TRBJ2-1; tentative D call: TRBD2 (6 bases). This CDR3 is built from 12 residues. Trimming cost V 3 bases and J 9 bases, with 9 bases left between them. CDR3 protein: CASSFWGGEQFF. In DNA, the CDR3 is TGTGCCAGCAGTTTCTGGGGAGGTGAGCAGTTCTTC.

This clonotype was seen ten or more times. The V call is TRBV5-1, the J call TRBJ1-4; perhaps TRBD1 as D (5 bases). V shed 6 bases and J shed 2 bases, with 11 bases lying between them. CDR1 and CDR2 (germline): SGHRS, YFSETQ. The length of the CDR3 is 14 residues. CDR3 bases: TGCGCCAGCACCTCGGGGGGGACTAATGAAAAACTGTTTTTT. This translates into CASTSGGTNEKLFF.

This clonotype was picked up many times. The rearrangement joins TRBV6-5 to TRBJ1-1; 10 bases fit TRBD1. Trimming removed 6 bases from V and 4 bases from J; junction bases left unmatched: 8. The V gene's germline CDR1 is MNHEY and CDR2 SVGAGI. The CDR3 has 15 residues. DNA for the CDR3: TGTGCCAGCAGAGACCTGGGACAGGGGTCCACTGAAGCTTTCTTT. Residues: CASRDLGQGSTEAFF.

This chain uses TRBV11-3 with TRBJ2-2; D not certain. CDR1 is SGHNT, CDR2 YENEEA, per germline. The CDR3 spans 19 residues. Trimming removed 4 bases at V and 1 base at J, with 22 bases between. CDR3 DNA sequence: TGTGCCAGCAGCTCGGACCTAACGAATCCCCGGCGGAACACCGGGGAGCTGTTTTTT. Its protein product is CASSSDLTNPRRNTGELFF.

The V gene is TRBV4-3, the J gene TRBJ2-6; D might be TRBD1 (6 bases). This CDR3 has 18 amino acids. CDR1 is LGHNA and CDR2 is YSLEER in the germline V gene. Trimming shortened V by 1 base and J by 1 base, and 14 bases separated the two germline ends. CDR3 DNA sequence: TGCGCCAGCAGCCAAGTTGGGGGCGTCGTGTCTGGGGCCAACGTCCTGACTTTC. Its translation is CASSQVGGVVSGANVLTF.

The sample holds many counts of this clonotype. J is TRBJ2-7 and V is TRBV11-1; D unresolved. This CDR3 comprises 14 residues. Germline CDR1 SGHAT, CDR2 FQDESV (reference sequence). V was shortened by 5 bases and J by 2 bases, with 13 bases between the two germline ends. In DNA form, the CDR3 reads TGTGCCAGCAGCCTAGAGGCCAGAACCTACGAGCAGTACTTC. It yields the protein CASSLEARTYEQYF.

This clonotype was recorded many times. The chain links TRBV7-9 to TRBJ1-5; D perhaps matches TRBD1 (6 bases). Germline V gene data show CDR1 as SEHNR and CDR2 as FQNEAQ (reference sequence). With 5 bases removed from V and 2 bases from J, the gap between germline ends came to 13 bases. The CDR3 contains 15 residues. The CDR3 coding sequence is TGTGCCAGCAGCGCCGGACAGAGCGGCAATCAGCCCCAGCATTTT. Translated: CASSAGQSGNQPQHF.

The chain links TRBV27 to TRBJ1-1; 8 bases agree with TRBD1. Germline CDR1 and CDR2: MNHEY and SMNVEV (reference sequence). This CDR3 has 13 amino acids. With V trimmed by 7 bases and J by 2 bases, 3 bases remained unmatched. DNA of the CDR3: TGTGCCAGCACGACAGGGGCTAACACTGAAGCTTTCTTT. This translates into CASTTGANTEAFF.

This clonotype was picked up a small number of times. This chain joins TRBV5-1 and TRBJ1-1; D gene uncertain. CDR3 length equals 14 residues. Looked up from germline, CDR1 is SGHRS and CDR2 is YFSETQ. V was shortened by 5 bases and J by 0 bases, with 11 bases between the two germline ends. In DNA form, the CDR3 reads TGCGCCAGCAGGCTACAGCCTATGAACACTGAAGCTTTCTTT. Amino acids: CASRLQPMNTEAFF.

The chain couples TRBV6-5 to TRBJ2-2; 9 bases fit TRBD2. J lost 6 bases, V lost 2 bases, and 4 bases had no gene match. The CDR3 is made up of 15 amino acids. Germline values: CDR1 MNHEY, CDR2 SVGAGI. Here the CDR3 DNA reads TGTGCCAGCAGTTACGTGCCTAGCGGGGCCGGGGAGCTGTTTTTT. Amino acids: CASSYVPSGAGELFF.

Judged by abundance, this clonotype is medium-sized. The rearrangement uses TRBV4-1 and TRBJ1-2; D unresolved. CDR1 and CDR2 from the germline V gene are MGHRA and YSYEKL. The CDR3 spans 14 residues. V was shortened by 4 bases and J by 2 bases, with 11 bases between the two germline ends. The CDR3 coding sequence is TGCGCCAGCAGCCGAGCCGGAGGGAACTATGGCTACACCTTC. Amino acids: CASSRAGGNYGYTF.

Many counts were recorded for this clonotype. This chain links TRBV27 with TRBJ2-7; 8 bases map to TRBD1. In germline, CDR1 is MNHEY, CDR2 SMNVEV (reference sequence). The length of the CDR3 is 15 residues. J was trimmed by 0 bases and V by 6 bases; bases with no gene match: 7. CDR3 sequence: CASSYRTGSSYEQYF. DNA of the CDR3: TGTGCCAGCAGCTATCGGACAGGGAGCTCCTACGAGCAGTACTTC.